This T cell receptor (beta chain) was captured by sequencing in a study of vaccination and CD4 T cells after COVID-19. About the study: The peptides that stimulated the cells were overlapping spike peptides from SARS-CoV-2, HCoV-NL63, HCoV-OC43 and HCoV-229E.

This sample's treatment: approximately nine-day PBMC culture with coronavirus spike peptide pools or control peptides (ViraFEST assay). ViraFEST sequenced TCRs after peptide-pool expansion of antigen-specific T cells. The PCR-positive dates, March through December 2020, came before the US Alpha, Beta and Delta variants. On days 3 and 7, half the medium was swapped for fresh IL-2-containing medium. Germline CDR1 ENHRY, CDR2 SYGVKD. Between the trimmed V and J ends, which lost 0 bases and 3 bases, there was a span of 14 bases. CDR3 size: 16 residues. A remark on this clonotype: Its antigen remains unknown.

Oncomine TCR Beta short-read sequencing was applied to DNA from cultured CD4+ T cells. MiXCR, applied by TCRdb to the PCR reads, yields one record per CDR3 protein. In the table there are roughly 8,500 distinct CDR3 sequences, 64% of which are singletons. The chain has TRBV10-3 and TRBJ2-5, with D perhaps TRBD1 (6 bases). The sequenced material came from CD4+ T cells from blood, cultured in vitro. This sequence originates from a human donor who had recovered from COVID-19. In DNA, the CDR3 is TGTGCCATCAGTGAGTCATCCCCAGGGGCAAAAGAGACCCAGTACTTC. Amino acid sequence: CAISESSPGAKETQYF.